This T cell receptor (beta chain) was captured in a study of Ad26.COV2.S vaccination and SARS-CoV-2 variants. Study-wide results and caveats: Substantial breadth was reportedly displayed by spike-specific CD8+ and CD4+ T cell responses after vaccination. Whether participants received vaccine or placebo, their non-spike TCR breadth was similar.

The sample's treatment: over 15 received Ad26.COV2.S at low or high dose, single or two shots; a few received placebo; per-sample allocation not given. All samples were drawn on day 63, counting from the first vaccine or placebo injection. CDR3 length: 19 residues. Trimming removed 0 bases at V and 0 bases at J, with 18 bases between. Germline V gene data show CDR1 as MNHEY and CDR2 as SMNVEV (reference sequence). TCRdb's copy holds only in-frame clones and misses some; the assay was immunoSEQ multiplex PCR. This sample has about 460,000 clones, with roughly 87% found just once. With regard to this clone: Its antigen is not known.

The V and J genes are TRBV27 and TRBJ1-3; no clear D gene. The source is a person aged 18-60 years who received the Ad26.COV2.S COVID-19 vaccine or a placebo. Source: peripheral blood, taken in a trial of Ad26.COV2.S vaccine versus placebo. The CDR3 DNA sequence: TGTGCCAGCAGTTTATCAGCCCCTACCTATACCAGCTCTGGAAACACCATATATTTT. It specifies CASSLSAPTYTSSGNTIYF.